Listed below are T cell receptor beta chains from one sample, sequenced in a study of regulatory T cells in long-lasting Graves disease. Each CDR3 protein is one row after TCRdb ran MiXCR on the multiplex PCR reads. There are around 300,000 distinct CDR3 sequences in the sample; under 25% occur only once, and 56% lies in the top ten. The sample in question was peripheral blood mononuclear cells (PBMCs), obtained when the disease was refractory, from a patient treated with antithyroid drugs. These receptors all stem from a female donor with Graves disease. Both conserved end residues are part of each CDR3. The D gene is left open where the match is weak. Expanded clones are given a class, and other clones once, few, many or no size at all.

V	D	J	size	DNA	CDR3
TRBV30	NA	TRBJ1-2	few	TGTGCCTGGACCTCACCCGGGCATGGGATCTATGGCTACACCTTC	CAWTSPGHGIYGYTF
TRBV29-1	TRBD2	TRBJ2-1	NA	TGCAGCGTTGAAGGGCGGGAGGGTGTGGTTGAGCAGTTCTTC	CSVEGREGVVEQFF
TRBV6-1	TRBD1	TRBJ2-2	few	TGTGCCAGCAGTGAACGGGACAGGAACACCGGGGAGCTGTTTTTT	CASSERDRNTGELFF
TRBV28	TRBD1	TRBJ2-7	few	TGTGCCAGCAGGACCCGGGACAGGGGGCAGGGGTCCTACGGGCAGTACTTC	CASRTRDRGQGSYGQYF
TRBV30	NA	TRBJ1-5	NA	TGTGCCTGGAGTAGGGGGGGCGATCAGCCCCAGCATTTT	CAWSRGGDQPQHF
TRBV5-1	NA	TRBJ2-7	many	TGCGCCAGCAGCCCACGGGGGAGCCCCTACGAGCAGTACTTC	CASSPRGSPYEQYF
TRBV19	NA	TRBJ2-2	NA	TGTGCCAGTAGTTCCCCTTTTTGGACCGGGGAGCTGTTTTTT	CASSSPFWTGELFF
TRBV18	NA	TRBJ2-5	many	TGTGCCAGCTCACCAATCCAAGAGACCCAGTACTTC	CASSPIQETQYF
TRBV20-1	NA	TRBJ2-1	NA	TGCAGTGCTAGAGGGGACGGACTATCGAGCTCCTACAATGAGCAGTTCTTC	CSARGDGLSSSYNEQFF
TRBV19	NA	TRBJ2-1	few	TGTGCCAGTAGCGCATGGGGAGGTTCCCACAATGAGCAGTTCTTC	CASSAWGGSHNEQFF
TRBV5-1	TRBD1	TRBJ1-1	few	TGCGCCAGCAGCCCTGGGGGACAGGGGAACACTGAAGCTTTCTTT	CASSPGGQGNTEAFF
TRBV7-8	NA	TRBJ2-4	few	TGTGCCAGCAGCTCAGCCAGGGCGGGACAAGGCAAAAACATTCAGTACTTC	CASSSARAGQGKNIQYF
TRBV20-1	NA	TRBJ1-1	few	TGCAGTGCTAGAGATATTAGGGTTGGGCAACCTGAAGCTTTCTTT	CSARDIRVGQPEAFF
TRBV19	NA	TRBJ2-2	NA	TGTGCCAGTAGTATACTCGGCAGGCTAGGCAACACCGGGGAGCTGTTTTTT	CASSILGRLGNTGELFF
TRBV25-1	NA	TRBJ2-2	few	TGTGCCAGCAGTGGGAGTTACACCGGGGAGCTGTTTTTT	CASSGSYTGELFF
TRBV9	TRBD2	TRBJ2-1	NA	TGTGCCAGCAGCGTATCCGCGCTAGCGGCCCCCCTCAATGAGCAGTTCTTC	CASSVSALAAPLNEQFF
TRBV28	NA	TRBJ2-7	NA	TGTGCCAGCAGCTTAGATTCGAGCGACCGCCCGTACGAGCAGTACTTC	CASSLDSSDRPYEQYF
TRBV6-1	NA	TRBJ2-7	many	TGTGCCAGCAGCTCCGACTATCGCGAGCAGTACTTC	CASSSDYREQYF
TRBV20-1	TRBD2	TRBJ2-7	NA	TGCAGTGCTGAGGGGTTAGCGGGAGAGGAGCAGTACTTC	CSAEGLAGEEQYF
TRBV18	TRBD1	TRBJ1-2	NA	TGTGCCAGCTCACCAAGTATGGTGAACGCTGGAGACAGGGACTATGGCTACACCTTC	CASSPSMVNAGDRDYGYTF